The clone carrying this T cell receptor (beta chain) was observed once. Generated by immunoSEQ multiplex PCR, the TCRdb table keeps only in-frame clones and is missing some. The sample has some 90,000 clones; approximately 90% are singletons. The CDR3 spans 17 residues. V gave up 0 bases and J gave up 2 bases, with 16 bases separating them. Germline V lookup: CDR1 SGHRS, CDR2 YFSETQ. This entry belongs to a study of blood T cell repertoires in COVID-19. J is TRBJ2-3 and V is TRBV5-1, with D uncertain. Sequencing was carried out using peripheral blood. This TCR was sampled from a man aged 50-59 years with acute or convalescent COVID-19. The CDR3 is CASSLAVLGDSTDTQYF. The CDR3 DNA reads TGCGCCAGCAGCTTGGCCGTCCTCGGAGACTCCACAGATACGCAGTATTTT.